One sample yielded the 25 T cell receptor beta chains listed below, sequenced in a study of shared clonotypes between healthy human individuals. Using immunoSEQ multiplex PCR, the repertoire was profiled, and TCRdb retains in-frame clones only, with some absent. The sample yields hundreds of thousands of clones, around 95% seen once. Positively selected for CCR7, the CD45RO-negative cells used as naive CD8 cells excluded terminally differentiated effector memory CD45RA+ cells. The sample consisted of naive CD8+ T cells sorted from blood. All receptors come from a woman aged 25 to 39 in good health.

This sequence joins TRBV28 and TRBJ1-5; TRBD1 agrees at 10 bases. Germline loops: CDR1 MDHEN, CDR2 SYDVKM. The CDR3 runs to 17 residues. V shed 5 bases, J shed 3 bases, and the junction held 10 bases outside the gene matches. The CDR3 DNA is TGTGCCAGCAGTAGGGGACAGGGGATAAGTGACAATCAGCCCCAGCATTTT. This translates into CASSRGQGISDNQPQHF.

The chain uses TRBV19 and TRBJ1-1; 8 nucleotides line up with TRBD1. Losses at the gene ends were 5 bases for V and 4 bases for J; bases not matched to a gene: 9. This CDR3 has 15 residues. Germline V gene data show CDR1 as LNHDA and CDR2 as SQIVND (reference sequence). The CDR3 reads CASSRDRGLSTEAFF. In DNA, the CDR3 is TGTGCCAGTAGTCGTGACAGGGGATTGAGCACTGAAGCTTTCTTT. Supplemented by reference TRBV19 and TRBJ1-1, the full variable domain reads DGGITQSPKYLFRKEGQNVTLSCEQNLNHDAMYWYRQDPGQGLRLIYYSQIVNDFQKGDIAEGYSVSREKKESFPLTVTSAQKNPTAFYLCASSRDRGLSTEAFFGQGTRLTVV.

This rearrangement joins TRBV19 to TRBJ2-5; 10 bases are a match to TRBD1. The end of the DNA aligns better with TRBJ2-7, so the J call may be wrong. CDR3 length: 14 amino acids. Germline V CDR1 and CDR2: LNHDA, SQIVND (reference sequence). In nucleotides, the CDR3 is TGTGCCAGTAGTATGACAGGGGGCCCCTACGAGCAGTACTTC. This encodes CASSMTGGPYEQYF.

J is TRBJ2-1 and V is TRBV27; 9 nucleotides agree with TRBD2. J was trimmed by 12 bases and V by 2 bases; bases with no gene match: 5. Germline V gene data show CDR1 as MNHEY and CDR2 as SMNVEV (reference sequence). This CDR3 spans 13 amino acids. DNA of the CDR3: TGTGCCAGCAGTTTAACTAGCGGGCCCCGGCAGTTCTTC. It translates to CASSLTSGPRQFF.

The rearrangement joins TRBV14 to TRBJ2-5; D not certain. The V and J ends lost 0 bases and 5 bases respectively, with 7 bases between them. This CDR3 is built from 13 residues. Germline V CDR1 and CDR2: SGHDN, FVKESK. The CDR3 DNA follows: TGTGCCAGCAGCCAAGATCTAGGGGAGACCCAGTACTTC. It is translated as CASSQDLGETQYF.

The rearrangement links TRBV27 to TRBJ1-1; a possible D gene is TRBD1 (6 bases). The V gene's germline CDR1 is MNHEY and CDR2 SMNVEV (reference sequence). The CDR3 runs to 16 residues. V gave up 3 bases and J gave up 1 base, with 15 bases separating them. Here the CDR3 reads CASSFSQGRRNTEAFF. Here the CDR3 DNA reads TGTGCCAGCAGTTTTTCGCAGGGGCGCCGGAACACTGAAGCTTTCTTT.

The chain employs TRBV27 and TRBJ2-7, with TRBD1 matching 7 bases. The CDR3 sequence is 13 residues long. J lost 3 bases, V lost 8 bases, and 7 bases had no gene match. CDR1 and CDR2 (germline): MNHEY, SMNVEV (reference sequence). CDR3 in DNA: TGTGCCAGCGCCTTCGGGACAGACTACGAGCAGTACTTC. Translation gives CASAFGTDYEQYF.

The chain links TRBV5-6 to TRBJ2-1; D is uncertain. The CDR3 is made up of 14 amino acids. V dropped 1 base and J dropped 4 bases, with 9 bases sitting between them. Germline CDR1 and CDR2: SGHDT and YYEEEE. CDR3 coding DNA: TGTGCCAGCAGCTTGTTCTCCCCATACAATGAGCAGTTCTTC. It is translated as CASSLFSPYNEQFF.

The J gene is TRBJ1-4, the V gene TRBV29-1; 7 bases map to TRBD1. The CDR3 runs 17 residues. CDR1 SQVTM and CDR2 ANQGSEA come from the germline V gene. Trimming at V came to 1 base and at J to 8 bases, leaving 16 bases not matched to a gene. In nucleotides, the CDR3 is TGCAGCGTTGAAGGTGGTCGAGGGGGCAAGGAGGACGAAAAACTGTTTTTT. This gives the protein CSVEGGRGGKEDEKLFF.

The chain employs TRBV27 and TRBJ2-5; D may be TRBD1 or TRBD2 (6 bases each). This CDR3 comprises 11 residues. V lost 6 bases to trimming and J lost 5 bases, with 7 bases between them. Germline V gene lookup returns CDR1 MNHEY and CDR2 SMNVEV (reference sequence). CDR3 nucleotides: TGTGCCAGCAGAGGGGGGGAGACCCAGTACTTC. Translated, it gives CASRGGETQYF.

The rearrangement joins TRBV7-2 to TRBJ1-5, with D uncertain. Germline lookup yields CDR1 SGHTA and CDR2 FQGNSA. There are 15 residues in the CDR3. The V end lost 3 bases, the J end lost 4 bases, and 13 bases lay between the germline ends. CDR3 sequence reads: CASSFFADSNQPQHF. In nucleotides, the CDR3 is TGTGCCAGCAGCTTCTTCGCGGACTCAAATCAGCCCCAGCATTTT.

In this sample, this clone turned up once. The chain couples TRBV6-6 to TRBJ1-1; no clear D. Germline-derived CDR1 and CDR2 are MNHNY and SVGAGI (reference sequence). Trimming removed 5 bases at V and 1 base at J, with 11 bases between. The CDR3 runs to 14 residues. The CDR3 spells CASSPSLANTEAFF. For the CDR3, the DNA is TGTGCCAGCAGTCCGTCTTTGGCGAACACTGAAGCTTTCTTT.

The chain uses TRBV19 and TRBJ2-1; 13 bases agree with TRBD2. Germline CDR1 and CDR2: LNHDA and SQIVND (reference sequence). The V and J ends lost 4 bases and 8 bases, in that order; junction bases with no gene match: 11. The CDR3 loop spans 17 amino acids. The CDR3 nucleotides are TGTGCCAGTAGTACATATGGGACTAGCGGGAATAGTTATGAGCAGTTCTTC. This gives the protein CASSTYGTSGNSYEQFF.

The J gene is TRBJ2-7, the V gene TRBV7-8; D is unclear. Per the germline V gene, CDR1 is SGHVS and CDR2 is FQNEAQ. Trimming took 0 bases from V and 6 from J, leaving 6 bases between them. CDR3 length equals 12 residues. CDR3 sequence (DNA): TGTGCCAGCAGCTTAGCCCCGCGCGAGCAGTACTTC. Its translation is CASSLAPREQYF.

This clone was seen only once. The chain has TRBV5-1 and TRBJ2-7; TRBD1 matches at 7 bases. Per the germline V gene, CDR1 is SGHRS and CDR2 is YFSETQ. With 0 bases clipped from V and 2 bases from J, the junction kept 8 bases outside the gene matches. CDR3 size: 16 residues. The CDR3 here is CASSLAEGQGAYEQYF. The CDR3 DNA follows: TGCGCCAGCAGCTTGGCCGAGGGGCAGGGGGCCTACGAGCAGTACTTC.

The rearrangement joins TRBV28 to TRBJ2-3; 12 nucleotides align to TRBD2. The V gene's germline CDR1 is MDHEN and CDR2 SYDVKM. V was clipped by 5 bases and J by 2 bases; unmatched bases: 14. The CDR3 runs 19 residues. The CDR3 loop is CASSPSGTSGSYPTDTQYF. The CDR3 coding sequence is TGTGCCAGCAGTCCCTCGGGGACTAGCGGGTCTTACCCCACAGATACGCAGTATTTT.

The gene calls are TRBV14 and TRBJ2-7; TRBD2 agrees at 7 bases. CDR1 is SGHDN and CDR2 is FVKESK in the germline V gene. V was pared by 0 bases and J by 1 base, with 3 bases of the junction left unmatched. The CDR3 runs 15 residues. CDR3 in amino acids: CASSQDLGLSYEQYF. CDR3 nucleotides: TGTGCCAGCAGCCAAGACCTGGGACTATCCTACGAGCAGTACTTC. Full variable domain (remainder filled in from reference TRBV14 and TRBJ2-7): EAGVTQFPSHSVIEKGQTVTLRCDPISGHDNLYWYRRVMGKEIKFLLHFVKESKQDESGMPNNRFLAERTGGTYSTLKVQPAELEDSGVYFCASSQDLGLSYEQYFGPGTRLTVT.

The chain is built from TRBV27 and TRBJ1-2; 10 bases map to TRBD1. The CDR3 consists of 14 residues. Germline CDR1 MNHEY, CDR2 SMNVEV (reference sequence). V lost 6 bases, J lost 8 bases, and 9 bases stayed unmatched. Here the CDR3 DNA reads TGTGCCAGCAGCGAGACAGGGGGCTGGGAAGGCTACACCTTC. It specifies CASSETGGWEGYTF.

CDR3 protein: CAMAPGQSSYEQYF. In DNA form, the CDR3 reads TGTGCCATGGCTCCGGGACAGAGCTCCTACGAGCAGTACTTC. The rearrangement uses TRBV10-3 and TRBJ2-7; 7 positions match TRBD1. The CDR3 extends over 14 amino acids. Germline CDR1 reads ENHRY; CDR2 reads SYGVKD. J lost 0 bases, V lost 9 bases, and 8 bases had no gene match.

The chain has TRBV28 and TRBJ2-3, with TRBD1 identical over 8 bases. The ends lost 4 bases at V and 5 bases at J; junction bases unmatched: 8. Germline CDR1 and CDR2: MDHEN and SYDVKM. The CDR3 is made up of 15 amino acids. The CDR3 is CASSSTGARGDTQYF. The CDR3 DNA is TGTGCCAGCAGTTCGACAGGGGCGAGGGGAGATACGCAGTATTTT.

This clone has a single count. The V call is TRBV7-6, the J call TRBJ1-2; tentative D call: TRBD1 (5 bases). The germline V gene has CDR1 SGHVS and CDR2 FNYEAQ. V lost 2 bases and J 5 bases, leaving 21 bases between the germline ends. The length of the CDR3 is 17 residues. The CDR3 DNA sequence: TGTGCCAGCAGCTTATTGCAGGGCCAAAGACCGGGGTATGGCTACACCTTC. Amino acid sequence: CASSLLQGQRPGYGYTF.

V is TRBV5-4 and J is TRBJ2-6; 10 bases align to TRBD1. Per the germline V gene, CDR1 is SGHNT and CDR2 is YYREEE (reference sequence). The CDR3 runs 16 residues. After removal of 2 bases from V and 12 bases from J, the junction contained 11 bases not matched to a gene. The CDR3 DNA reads TGTGCCAGCAGCTTAGGACAGGGGGGGGCCAAGGTCGTCCTGACTTTC. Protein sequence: CASSLGQGGAKVVLTF.

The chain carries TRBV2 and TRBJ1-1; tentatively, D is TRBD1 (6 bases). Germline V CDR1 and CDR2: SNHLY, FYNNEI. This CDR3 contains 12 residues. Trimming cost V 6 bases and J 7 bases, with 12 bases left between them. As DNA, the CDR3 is TGTGCCAGCAGCGCCGGGACACGTGAAGCTTTCTTT. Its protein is CASSAGTREAFF.

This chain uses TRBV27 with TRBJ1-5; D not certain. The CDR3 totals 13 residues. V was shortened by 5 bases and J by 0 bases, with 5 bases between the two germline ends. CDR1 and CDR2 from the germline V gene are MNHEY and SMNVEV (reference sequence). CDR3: CASSRFSNQPQHF. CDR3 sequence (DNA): TGTGCCAGCAGTAGGTTTAGCAATCAGCCCCAGCATTTT.

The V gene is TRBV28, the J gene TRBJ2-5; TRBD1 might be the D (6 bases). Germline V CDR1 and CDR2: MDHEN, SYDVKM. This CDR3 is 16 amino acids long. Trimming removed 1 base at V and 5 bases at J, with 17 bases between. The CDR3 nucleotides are TGTGCCAGCAGTTTATCTCTGGGGGCGCCTCGGGAGACCCAGTACTTC. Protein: CASSLSLGAPRETQYF.